This T cell receptor beta chain stems from a study of CD8+CD57+ T cells in acquired aplastic anemia. Findings and limits, study-wide: Patients and controls turned out to have around 29 CD8+ CDR3 sequences in common.

Those patients picked for sequencing had displayed CD8+CD57+ cell expansion on flow cytometry. The sample holds many counts of this clonotype. Its target is not known. Profiling of TCR beta VDJ combinations and CDR3 sequences used genomic DNA as template. MiXCR, applied by TCRdb to the reads, yields one record per CDR3 protein. The table has over 150,000 distinct CDR3 sequences, less than 65% seen once. The CDR3 totals 15 residues. After removal of 7 bases from V and 3 bases from J, the junction contained 12 bases not matched to a gene. The rearrangement links TRBV12-3 or TRBV12-4 to TRBJ2-7; 7 nucleotides match TRBD1. This TCR came from a human donor with aplastic anemia. Sequencing input: sorted CD4+, CD8+, or CD8+CD57+ T cells (not recorded which) from PBMCs. Here the CDR3 DNA reads TGTGCCAGCACCAAGGGACAGCCTAGATACTACGAGCAGTACTTC. Protein sequence: CASTKGQPRYYEQYF.